This entry describes one T cell receptor beta chain. Antigen unknown. MiXCR, applied by TCRdb to the 5' RACE reads, yields one record per CDR3 protein. The sample holds fewer than 800,000 distinct CDR3 sequences; roughly 6.6% are singletons and the top ten take about 1.5%. J was trimmed by 8 bases and V by 8 bases; bases with no gene match: 9. CDR1 SEHNR and CDR2 FQNEAQ come from the germline V gene (reference sequence). The CDR3 runs to 13 residues. The data are from a study of identical twins. Study-wide results and limits: Among monozygotic twins, out-of-frame TCR alpha sharing exceeded what models predicted. With beta out-of-frame sequences, excess sharing by twins was weaker.

These same data were also listed under a study on yellow fever vaccine responses in identical twins.

What was sequenced was PBMCs. The receptor was isolated from a woman under 30 in good health. This chain links TRBV7-9 with TRBJ2-1; 7 bases fit TRBD2. DNA for the CDR3: TGTGCCAGCCGTCTAGGCGGGGGTGATGAGCAGTTCTTC. Translation: CASRLGGGDEQFF.